This T cell receptor beta chain was documented in a study of metastatic and nonmetastatic thyroid tumors. Overall study results and limits: It was reported that TCR beta diversity was significantly higher in malignant thyroid tumors than benign nodules, in blood and tumor.

Patients underwent thyroid surgery, and none had received any treatment before it. Authors' processing steps: Clinicopathological groups of papillary thyroid cancer showed CDR3 differences that were used to build a distant-metastasis classifier. TCRdb re-processed the PCR reads through MiXCR. The V and J calls were not made by the authors but by TCRdb's processing. The table includes 50,000 to 60,000 clones, roughly 18% detected once. Germline assignment: CDR1 MNHNS and CDR2 SASEGT. Trimming pared 6 bases from V and 10 bases from J, leaving 19 bases between. CDR3 length: 15 residues. In this sample, this clone turned up a few times. Its target is not known.

V gene TRBV6-1 combines with J gene TRBJ1-6; D not resolved. Sequencing input: blood. This clonotype originated in a female donor with papillary thyroid cancer or a benign thyroid nodule (not recorded which). Some clones in this sample may be carry-over from other donors' samples. CDR3 residues: CASRPPGRLYSPLHF. CDR3 bases: TGTGCCAGCAGGCCCCCGGGGAGGTTGTACTCACCCCTCCACTTT.